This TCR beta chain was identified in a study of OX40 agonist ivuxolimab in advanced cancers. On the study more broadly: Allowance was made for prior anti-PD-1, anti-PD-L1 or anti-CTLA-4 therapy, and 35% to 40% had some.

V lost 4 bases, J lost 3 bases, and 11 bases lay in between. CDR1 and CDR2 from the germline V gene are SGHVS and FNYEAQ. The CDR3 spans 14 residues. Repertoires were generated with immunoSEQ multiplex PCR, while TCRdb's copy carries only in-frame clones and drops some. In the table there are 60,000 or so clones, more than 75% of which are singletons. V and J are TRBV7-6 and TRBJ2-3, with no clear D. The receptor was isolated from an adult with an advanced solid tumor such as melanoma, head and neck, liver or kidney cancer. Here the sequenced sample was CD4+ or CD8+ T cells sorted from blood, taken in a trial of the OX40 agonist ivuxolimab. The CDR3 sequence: CASSSDGWTDTQYF. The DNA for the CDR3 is TGTGCCAGCAGCTCGGACGGGTGGACAGATACGCAGTATTTT.